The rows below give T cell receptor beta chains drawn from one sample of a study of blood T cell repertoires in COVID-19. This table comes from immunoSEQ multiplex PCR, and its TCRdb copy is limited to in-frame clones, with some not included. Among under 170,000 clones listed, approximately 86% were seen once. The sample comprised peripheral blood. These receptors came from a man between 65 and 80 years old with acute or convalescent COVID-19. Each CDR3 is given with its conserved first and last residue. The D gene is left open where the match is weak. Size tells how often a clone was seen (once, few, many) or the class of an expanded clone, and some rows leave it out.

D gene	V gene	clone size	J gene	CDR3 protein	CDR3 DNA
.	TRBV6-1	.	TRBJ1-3	CASSEGGARGNTIYF	TGTGCCAGCAGTGAGGGGGGAGCTCGGGGAAACACCATATATTTT
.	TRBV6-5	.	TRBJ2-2	CASSFGSANTGELFF	TGTGCCAGCAGTTTCGGGTCCGCGAACACCGGGGAGCTGTTTTTT
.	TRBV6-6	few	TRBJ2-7	CASRGPLYEQYF	TGTGCCAGCAGGGGGCCACTTTACGAGCAGTACTTC
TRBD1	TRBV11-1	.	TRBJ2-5	CASSSRTGRDQETQYF	TGTGCCAGCAGCTCGCGGACAGGAAGGGACCAAGAGACCCAGTACTTC
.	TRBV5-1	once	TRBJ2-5	CASNRGGQETQYF	TGCGCCAGCAATAGGGGGGGGCAAGAGACCCAGTACTTC
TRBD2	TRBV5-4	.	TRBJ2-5	CASSVAGGRGETQYF	TGTGCCAGCAGCGTAGCGGGAGGAAGGGGAGAGACCCAGTACTTC
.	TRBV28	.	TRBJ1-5	CASSGRNSNQPQHF	TGTGCCAGCAGTGGCAGGAATAGCAATCAGCCCCAGCATTTT
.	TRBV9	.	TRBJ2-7	CASSVGDSYEQYF	TGTGCCAGCAGCGTAGGCGACAGCTACGAGCAGTACTTC
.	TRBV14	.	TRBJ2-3	CASSQDLTDTQYF	TGTGCCAGCAGCCAAGATCTGACAGATACGCAGTATTTT
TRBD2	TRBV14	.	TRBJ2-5	CASSPGALAGGGRETQYF	TGTGCCAGCAGCCCCGGGGCACTAGCGGGAGGAGGAAGAGAGACCCAGTACTTC
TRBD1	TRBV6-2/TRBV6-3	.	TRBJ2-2	CASSYPWTGNTGELFF	TGTGCCAGCAGTTACCCCTGGACAGGGAACACCGGGGAGCTGTTTTTT
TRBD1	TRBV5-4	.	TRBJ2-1	CASSLEWTGDTTRQFF	TGTGCCAGCAGCTTGGAATGGACAGGGGACACTACTCGGCAGTTCTTC
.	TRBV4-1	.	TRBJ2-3	CASSAQLAPTDTQYF	TGCGCCAGCAGCGCCCAACTAGCCCCGACGGATACGCAGTATTTT
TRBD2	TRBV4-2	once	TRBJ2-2	CASSPAGGLSTGELFF	TGTGCCAGCAGCCCTGCGGGAGGGTTGAGCACCGGGGAGCTGTTTTTT